This paragraph covers one TCR beta chain sequence. The CDR3 loop spans 13 amino acids. V was pared by 10 bases and J by 8 bases, with 20 bases between. The germline V gene has CDR1 LNHDA and CDR2 SQIVND (reference sequence). The method was immunoSEQ multiplex PCR; TCRdb's version includes in-frame clones alone and lacks a portion of them. The sample has 180,000 or so clones; more than 65% are singletons. This entry belongs to a study of blood T cell repertoires in COVID-19. The TCR sequence derives from a man aged 45-60 years who had recovered from COVID-19. The sequenced material came from PBMCs or T cells enriched from blood (not recorded which). The chain carries TRBV19 and TRBJ1-2, with a possible D match to TRBD1 (5 bases). The DNA for the CDR3 is TGTGCCACGTCGCGGGACTACCGCTGGGGCTACACCTTC. Protein product: CATSRDYRWGYTF.